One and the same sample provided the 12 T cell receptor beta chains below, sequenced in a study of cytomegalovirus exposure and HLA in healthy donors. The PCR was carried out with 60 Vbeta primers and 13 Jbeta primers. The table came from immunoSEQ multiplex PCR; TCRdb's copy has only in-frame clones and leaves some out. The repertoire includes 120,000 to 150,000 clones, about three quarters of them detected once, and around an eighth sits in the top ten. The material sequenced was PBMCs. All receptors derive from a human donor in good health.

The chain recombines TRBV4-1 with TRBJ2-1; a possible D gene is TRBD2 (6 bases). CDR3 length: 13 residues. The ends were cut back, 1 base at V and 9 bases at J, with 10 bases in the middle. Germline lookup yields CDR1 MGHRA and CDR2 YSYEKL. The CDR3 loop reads CASSQVGGVEQFF. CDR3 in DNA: TGCGCCAGCAGCCAAGTGGGGGGAGTTGAGCAGTTCTTC.

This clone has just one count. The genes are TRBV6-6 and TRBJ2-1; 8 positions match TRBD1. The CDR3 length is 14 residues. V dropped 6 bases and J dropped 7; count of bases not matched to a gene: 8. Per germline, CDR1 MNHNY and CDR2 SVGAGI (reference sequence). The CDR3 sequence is CASRGTGGSNEQFF. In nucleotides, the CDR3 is TGTGCCAGCAGGGGGACAGGAGGGTCAAATGAGCAGTTCTTC.

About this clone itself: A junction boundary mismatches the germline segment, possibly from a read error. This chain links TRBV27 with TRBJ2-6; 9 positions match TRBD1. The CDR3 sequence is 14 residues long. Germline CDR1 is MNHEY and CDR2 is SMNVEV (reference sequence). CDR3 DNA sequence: TGTGCCAGCAGTTTAACGACAGGGGGCAACGTCCTGACTTTC. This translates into CASSLTTGGNVLTF.

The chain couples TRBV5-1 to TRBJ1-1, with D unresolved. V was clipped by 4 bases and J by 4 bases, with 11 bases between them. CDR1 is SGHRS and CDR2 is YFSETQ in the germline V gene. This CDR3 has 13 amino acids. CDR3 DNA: TGCGCCAGCAGCCCGCGGGTTGCCACTGAAGCTTTCTTT. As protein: CASSPRVATEAFF.

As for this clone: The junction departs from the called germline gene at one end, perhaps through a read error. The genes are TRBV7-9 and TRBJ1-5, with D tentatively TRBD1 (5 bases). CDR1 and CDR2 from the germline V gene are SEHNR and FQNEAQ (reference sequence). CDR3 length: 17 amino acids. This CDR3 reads CSSSLFLGEGSNQPQHF. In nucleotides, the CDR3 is TGTTCCAGCAGCTTATTCCTGGGGGAGGGGAGCAATCAGCCCCAGCATTTT.

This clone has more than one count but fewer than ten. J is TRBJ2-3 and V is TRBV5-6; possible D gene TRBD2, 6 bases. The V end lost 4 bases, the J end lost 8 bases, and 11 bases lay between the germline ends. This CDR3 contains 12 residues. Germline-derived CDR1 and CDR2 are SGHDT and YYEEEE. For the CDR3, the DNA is TGTGCCAGCAGCCCTCTGGGAGGTACGCAGTATTTT. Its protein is CASSPLGGTQYF.

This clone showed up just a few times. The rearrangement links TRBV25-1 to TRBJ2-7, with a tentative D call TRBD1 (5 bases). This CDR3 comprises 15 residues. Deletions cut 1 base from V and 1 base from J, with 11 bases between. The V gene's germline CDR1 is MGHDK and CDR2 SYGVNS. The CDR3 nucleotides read TGTGCCAGCAGTGAATCCTTAGGGGAATCCTACGAGCAGTACTTC. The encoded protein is CASSESLGESYEQYF.

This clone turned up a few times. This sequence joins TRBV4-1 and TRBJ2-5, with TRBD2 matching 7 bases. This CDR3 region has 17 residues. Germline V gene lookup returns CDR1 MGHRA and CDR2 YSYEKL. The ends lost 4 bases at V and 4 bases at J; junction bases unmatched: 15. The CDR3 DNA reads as TGCGCCAGCAGCCGCAACCGTGGGCGGGAGCTGCTAGAGACCCAGTACTTC. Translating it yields CASSRNRGRELLETQYF.

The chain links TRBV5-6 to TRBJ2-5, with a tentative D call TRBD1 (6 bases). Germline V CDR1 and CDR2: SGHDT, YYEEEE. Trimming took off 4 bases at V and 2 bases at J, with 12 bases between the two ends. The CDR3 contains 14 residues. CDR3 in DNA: TGTGCCAGCAGCCTAACAGGGTTACAAGAGACCCAGTACTTC. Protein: CASSLTGLQETQYF.

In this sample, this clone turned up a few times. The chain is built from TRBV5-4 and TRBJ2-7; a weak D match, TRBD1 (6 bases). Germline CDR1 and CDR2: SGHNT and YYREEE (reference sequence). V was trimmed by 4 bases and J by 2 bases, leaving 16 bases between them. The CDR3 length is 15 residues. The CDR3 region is CASSVTGGHPYEQYF. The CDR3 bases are TGTGCCAGCAGCGTCACTGGGGGCCACCCCTACGAGCAGTACTTC.

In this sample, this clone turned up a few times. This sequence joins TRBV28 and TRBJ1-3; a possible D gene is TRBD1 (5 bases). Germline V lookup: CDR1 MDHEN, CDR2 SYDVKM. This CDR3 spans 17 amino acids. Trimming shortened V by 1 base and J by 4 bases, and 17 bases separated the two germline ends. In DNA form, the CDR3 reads TGTGCCAGCAGTTTATCCCTCGGTCAGGGTGGCGGAAACACCATATATTTT. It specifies CASSLSLGQGGGNTIYF.

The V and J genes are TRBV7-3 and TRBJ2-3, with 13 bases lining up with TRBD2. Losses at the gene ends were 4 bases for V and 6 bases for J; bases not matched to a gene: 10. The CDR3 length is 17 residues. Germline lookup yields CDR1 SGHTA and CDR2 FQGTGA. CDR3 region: CASSYSGTSGILDTQYF. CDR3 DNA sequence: TGTGCCAGCAGCTACTCCGGGACTAGCGGGATATTGGATACGCAGTATTTT. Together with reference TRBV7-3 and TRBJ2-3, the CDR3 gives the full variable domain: GAGVSQTPSNKVTEKGKYVELRCDPISGHTALYWYRQSLGQGPEFLIYFQGTGAADDSGLPNDRFFAVRPEGSVSTLKIQRTERGDSAVYLCASSYSGTSGILDTQYFGPGTRLTVL.